This T cell receptor (beta chain) was profiled in a study of cytomegalovirus exposure and HLA in healthy donors. This CDR3 is built from 14 residues. The V gene's germline CDR1 is MDHEN and CDR2 SYDVKM. Trimming took 6 bases from V and 6 from J, leaving 18 bases between them. Vbeta (60) and Jbeta (13) primers were used in the PCR. Libraries were prepared by immunoSEQ multiplex PCR; TCRdb keeps only in-frame clonotypes and omits some of them. This table lists approximately 110,000 clones. The sequenced material came from PBMCs. This sequence originates from a man aged 18 to 29 in good health and CMV-seronegative. The chain recombines TRBV28 with TRBJ2-7; tentatively, D is TRBD1 (7 bases). CDR3 sequence (DNA): TGTGCCAGCAGCCCCAGGGGGGCGGTTGGCGAGCAGTACTTC. Residues: CASSPRGAVGEQYF.